The clone carrying this T cell receptor beta chain was seen only a few times. 5'-RACE, quantitative and with molecular barcodes, yielded the TCR beta libraries. TCRdb re-derived calls from the 5' RACE reads in MiXCR, one entry per CDR3 protein. The sample has approximately 350,000 distinct CDR3 sequences, roughly 14% seen once. This CDR3 comprises 11 residues. The V end was cut by 4 bases, the J end by 13 bases, with 11 bases between. Germline V gene sequence: CDR1 WSHSY, CDR2 SAAADI. This record comes from a study of CD8 T cells in ankylosing spondylitis. The material sequenced was blood, either unsorted or a sorted T cell fraction (not recorded which). The genes are TRBV10-2 and TRBJ2-1; D perhaps matches TRBD1 (5 bases). The sequence came from a male donor with ankylosing spondylitis or in good health (not recorded which). The CDR3 protein is CASSGGVLQFF. The CDR3 DNA follows: TGCGCCAGCAGTGGGGGCGTTCTCCAGTTCTTC.